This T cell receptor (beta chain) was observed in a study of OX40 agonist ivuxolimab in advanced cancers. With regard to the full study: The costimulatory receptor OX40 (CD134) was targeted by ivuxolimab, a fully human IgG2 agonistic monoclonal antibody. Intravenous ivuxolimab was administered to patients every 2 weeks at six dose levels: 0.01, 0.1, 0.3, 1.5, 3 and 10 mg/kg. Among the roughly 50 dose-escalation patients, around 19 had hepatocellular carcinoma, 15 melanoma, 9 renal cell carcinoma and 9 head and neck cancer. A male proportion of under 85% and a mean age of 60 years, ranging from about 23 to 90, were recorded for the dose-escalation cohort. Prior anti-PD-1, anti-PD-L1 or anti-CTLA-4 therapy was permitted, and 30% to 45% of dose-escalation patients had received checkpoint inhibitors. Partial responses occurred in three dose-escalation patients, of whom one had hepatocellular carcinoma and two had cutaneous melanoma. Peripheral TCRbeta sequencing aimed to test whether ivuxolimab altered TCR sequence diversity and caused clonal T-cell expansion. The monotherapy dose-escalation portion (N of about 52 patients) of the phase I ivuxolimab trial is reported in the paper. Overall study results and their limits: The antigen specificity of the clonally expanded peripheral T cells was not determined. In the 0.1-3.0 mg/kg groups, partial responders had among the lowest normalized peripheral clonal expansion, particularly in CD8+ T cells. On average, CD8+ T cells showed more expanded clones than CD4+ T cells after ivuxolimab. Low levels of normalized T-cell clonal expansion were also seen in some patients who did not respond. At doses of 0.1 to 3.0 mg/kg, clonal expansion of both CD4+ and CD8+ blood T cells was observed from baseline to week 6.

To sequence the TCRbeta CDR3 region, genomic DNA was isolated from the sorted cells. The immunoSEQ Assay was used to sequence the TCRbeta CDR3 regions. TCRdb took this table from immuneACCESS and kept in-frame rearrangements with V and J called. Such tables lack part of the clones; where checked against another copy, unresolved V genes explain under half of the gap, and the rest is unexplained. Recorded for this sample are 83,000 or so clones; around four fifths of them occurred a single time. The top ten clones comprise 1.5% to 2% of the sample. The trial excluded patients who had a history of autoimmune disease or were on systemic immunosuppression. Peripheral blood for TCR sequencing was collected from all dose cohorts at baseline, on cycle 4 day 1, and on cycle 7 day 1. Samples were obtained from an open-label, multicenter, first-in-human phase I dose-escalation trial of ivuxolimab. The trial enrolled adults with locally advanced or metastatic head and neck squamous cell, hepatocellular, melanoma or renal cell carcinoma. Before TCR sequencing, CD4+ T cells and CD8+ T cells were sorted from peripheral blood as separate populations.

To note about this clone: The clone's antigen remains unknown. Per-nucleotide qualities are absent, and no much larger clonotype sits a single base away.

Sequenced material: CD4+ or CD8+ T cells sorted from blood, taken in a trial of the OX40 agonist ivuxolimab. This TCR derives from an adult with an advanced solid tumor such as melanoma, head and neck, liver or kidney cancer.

The nucleotide sequence is TGTGCCTGGAGTAAAGTCTTCGGGACAGGGGGGTACGGAAACACCATATATTTT. Translated, it gives CAWSKVFGTGGYGNTIYF. In this chain, TRBV30 is recombined with TRBJ1-3; TRBD1 fits 11 bases in the junction. Trimming removed 2 bases from V and 4 bases from J; the gene matches leave 13 bases unexplained. Via the germline V gene (reference sequence), CDR1 is GTSNPN and CDR2 SVGIG. Its CDR3 holds 18 amino acids, cysteine through phenylalanine. Only the CDR3 DNA is retained, 54 bases long and in frame from the first base.